This T cell receptor beta chain was recovered during a study of blood T cell repertoires in COVID-19. Individuals aged about 18 to 90 years were recruited from 24 US areas. Clinical histories supplied by participants themselves formed the basis of cohort assignment. Recovered participants had two consecutive negative NP/OP PCR tests, healthcare professional clearance, or symptom resolution. This clone was recorded a few times. Trimming stripped 6 bases from V and 2 bases from J, with 17 bases between. This CDR3 is built from 16 residues. In germline, CDR1 is MNHEY, CDR2 SMNVEV (reference sequence). Original handling: Counts of nucleated cells, estimated from reference gene primer amplification, were obtained. The repertoire was sequenced with immunoSEQ multiplex PCR; TCRdb's copy has only in-frame clones and lacks some. V, J and clone size reflect that table, while D and trimming were determined from the DNA. The top ten hold just over 9% of the sample, which has about 130,000 clones, around 85% seen once.

This chain joins TRBV27 and TRBJ1-3; tentative D call: TRBD1 (6 bases). The sequence was obtained from a man over 45 who had recovered from COVID-19. The specimen was PBMCs or T cells enriched from blood (not recorded which). CDR3 sequence reads: CASSLDAGAAGNTIYF. The CDR3, as DNA: TGTGCCAGCAGCCTTGATGCAGGGGCGGCTGGAAACACCATATATTTT.